Listed here are 24 T cell receptor beta chains from one sample, sequenced in a study of T cells in Graves' hyperthyroidism and ophthalmopathy. Amplification yielded TCR beta CDR3 regions, with RNA transcripts as the source. HTBI primers were employed in a first-round RT-PCR of the TCR CDR3. Each CDR3 protein gets one entry after TCRdb re-called the multiplex PCR reads with MiXCR. The table has about 540,000 distinct CDR3 sequences, roughly 50% seen once. Sample: peripheral blood or thyroid tissue (not recorded which). These receptors came from a woman between 18 and 30 years old with Graves' hyperthyroidism.

This sequence joins TRBV2 and TRBJ1-5; D remains unclear. Germline V CDR1 and CDR2: SNHLY, FYNNEI. V lost 6 bases and J 3 bases, leaving 15 bases between the germline ends. The CDR3 spans 15 residues. The CDR3 is CASSRPPVPNQPQHF. DNA of the CDR3: TGTGCCAGCAGCCGGCCCCCGGTGCCCAATCAGCCCCAGCATTTT.

This sequence joins TRBV2 and TRBJ2-2; D call uncertain. V was shortened by 6 bases and J by 6 bases, with 8 bases between the two germline ends. The CDR3 runs to 12 residues. Germline CDR1 is SNHLY and CDR2 is FYNNEI. CDR3 nucleotide sequence: TGTGCCAGCAGGGCCAGATCCGGGGAGCTGTTTTTT. It specifies CASRARSGELFF.

This clonotype was seen ten or more times. This chain connects TRBV12-3 or TRBV12-4 to TRBJ2-7; TRBD2 matches at 8 bases. CDR3 size: 14 residues. V was pared by 6 bases and J by 7 bases, with 11 bases of the junction left unmatched. CDR3 DNA sequence: TGTGCCAGCAGCTATACTGGACTAGCCGGGGAGCAGTACTTC. The encoded protein is CASSYTGLAGEQYF.

Many counts were recorded for this clonotype. The chain combines TRBV29-1 with TRBJ1-2; a possible D gene is TRBD1 (6 bases). The germline V and J ends were trimmed by 6 bases and 5 bases, with 16 bases remaining between them. Germline values: CDR1 SQVTM, CDR2 ANQGSEA. The CDR3 is 13 amino acids. The CDR3 DNA sequence: TGCAGCGTCTGGGAGGGGGGCAGGTATGGCTACACCTTC. As protein: CSVWEGGRYGYTF.

This clonotype was counted ten times or more. V and J are TRBV4-1 and TRBJ2-7; D might be TRBD2 (5 bases). The CDR3 covers 14 residues. Germline V gives CDR1 MGHRA, CDR2 YSYEKL. V was clipped by 2 bases and J by 6 bases, with 14 bases between them. The CDR3: CASSQLVGAGEQYF. CDR3 bases: TGCGCCAGCAGCCAATTGGTGGGAGCCGGCGAGCAGTACTTC.

In the case of this clonotype: The junction departs from germline at one end; a sequencing error may be responsible. The gene calls are TRBV7-7 and TRBJ2-5, with D possibly TRBD1 on 6 matching bases. The J call is doubtful: the DNA matches TRBJ2-1 better. This CDR3 has 13 amino acids. Germline values: CDR1 SSHAT, CDR2 FNYEAQ (reference sequence). This CDR3 reads CASSNGQYNEQFF. CDR3 DNA sequence: TGTGCTAGCAGCAACGGACAGTACAATGAGCAGTTCTTC.

This clonotype was seen repeatedly, ten times or more. This chain joins TRBV2 and TRBJ2-7; 10 bases agree with TRBD2. The V gene end was trimmed by 2 bases and the J gene end by 7 bases; junction bases not matched to a gene: 11. This CDR3 is built from 16 residues. Germline CDR1 is SNHLY and CDR2 is FYNNEI. The CDR3 here is CASSESASGRTREQYF. CDR3 in DNA: TGTGCCAGCAGTGAAAGCGCTAGCGGGAGAACCCGGGAGCAGTACTTC. Using reference TRBV2 and TRBJ2-7 for the parts outside the CDR3, the full variable domain is EPEVTQTPSHQVTQMGQEVILRCVPISNHLYFYWYRQILGQKVEFLVSFYNNEISEKSEIFDDQFSVERPDGSNFTLKIRSTKLEDSAMYFCASSESASGRTREQYFGPGTRLTVT.

This clonotype appeared many times. The chain joins TRBV2 to TRBJ2-2, with TRBD1 matching 10 bases. The CDR3 extends over 17 amino acids. From germline, CDR1 is SNHLY and CDR2 FYNNEI. V lost 7 bases to trimming and J lost 3 bases; unmatched junction nucleotides: 11. The chain's CDR3 is CASTGTGEEGYTGELFF. The CDR3 DNA sequence: TGTGCCAGCACCGGGACAGGGGAGGAAGGGTACACCGGGGAGCTGTTTTTT.

In its sample, this clonotype was seen many times. This sequence joins TRBV24-1 and TRBJ2-2; a weak D match, TRBD2 (5 bases). The CDR3 runs 13 residues. CDR1 is KGHDR, CDR2 SFDVKD, per germline. Trimming left V 9 bases short and J 0 bases short, with 7 bases between. The DNA for the CDR3 is TGTGCCACCGGGAGCGCGAACACCGGGGAGCTGTTTTTT. Its protein is CATGSANTGELFF.

At least ten counts were recorded for this clonotype. The rearrangement links TRBV28 to TRBJ1-3; the match to TRBD1 covers 9 bases. Germline CDR1 reads MDHEN; CDR2 reads SYDVKM. The CDR3 runs to 14 residues. Losses at the gene ends were 6 bases for V and 0 bases for J; bases not matched to a gene: 0. The CDR3 DNA sequence: TGTGCCAGCAGACAGGGGGCCTCTGGAAACACCATATATTTT. Translating it yields CASRQGASGNTIYF.

This clonotype was observed at least ten times. The chain joins TRBV19 to TRBJ1-4; D gene uncertain. V was trimmed by 6 bases and J by 8 bases, leaving 16 bases between them. There are 14 residues in the CDR3. Germline values: CDR1 LNHDA, CDR2 SQIVND (reference sequence). The CDR3 coding sequence is TGTGCCAGTAGAGAGACATCCCATCGGGAAAAACTGTTTTTT. Translation gives CASRETSHREKLFF.

The chain has TRBV29-1 and TRBJ1-2, with D unclear. The CDR3 consists of 12 residues. Trimming removed 4 bases from V and 5 bases from J, with 11 bases in between. Looked up from germline, CDR1 is SQVTM and CDR2 is ANQGSEA. Here the CDR3 reads CSVGGSGYGYTF. The CDR3 DNA sequence: TGCAGCGTTGGCGGGTCGGGGTATGGCTACACCTTC.

Many counts were recorded for this clonotype. V and J are TRBV7-9 and TRBJ2-7, with TRBD2 identical over 10 bases. Germline lookup yields CDR1 SEHNR and CDR2 FQNEAQ (reference sequence). Germline trimming cut 6 bases from V and 3 bases from J; bases unmatched to any gene: 8. CDR3 length: 15 amino acids. CDR3 sequence reads: CASRNPSGSFYEQYF. CDR3 in DNA: TGTGCCAGCAGAAACCCTAGCGGGAGTTTCTACGAGCAGTACTTC.

The rearrangement joins TRBV7-9 to TRBJ2-5, with a possible D match to TRBD1 (6 bases). The V end was cut by 5 bases, the J end by 2 bases, with 18 bases between. The CDR3 totals 16 residues. CDR1 is SEHNR, CDR2 FQNEAQ, per germline (reference sequence). The chain's CDR3 is CASSEPGRDTQETQYF. In DNA form, the CDR3 reads TGTGCCAGCAGCGAACCGGGACGGGACACGCAAGAGACCCAGTACTTC.

The chain recombines TRBV7-9 with TRBJ1-4, with D unresolved. There are 15 residues in the CDR3. Looked up from germline, CDR1 is SEHNR and CDR2 is FQNEAQ (reference sequence). The V gene lost 1 base and the J gene lost 5 bases, with 11 bases spanning the gap. The CDR3 bases are TGTGCCAGCAGCTTAGGGCTAGCCAGCAATGAAAAACTGTTTTTT. It yields the protein CASSLGLASNEKLFF.

This clonotype was counted ten times or more. The rearrangement uses TRBV5-1 and TRBJ2-7; 10 nucleotides line up with TRBD2. This CDR3 spans 18 amino acids. V was pared by 2 bases and J by 2 bases, with 13 bases of the junction left unmatched. Germline V gives CDR1 SGHRS, CDR2 YFSETQ. The DNA for the CDR3 is TGCGCCAGCAGCTTCATGGCGGTAGCGGGAGGACTAACCTACGAGCAGTACTTC. Protein: CASSFMAVAGGLTYEQYF.

At least ten counts were recorded for this clonotype. The J gene is TRBJ1-2, the V gene TRBV6-5, with no clear D. Germline CDR1 reads MNHEY; CDR2 reads SVGAGI. Trimming stripped 6 bases from V and 3 bases from J, with 11 bases between. This CDR3 comprises 13 residues. DNA of the CDR3: TGTGCCAGCAGGACCCCCGGGGACTATGGCTACACCTTC. It yields the protein CASRTPGDYGYTF.

The chain recombines TRBV29-1 with TRBJ2-5, with 12 positions matching TRBD2. The germline V gene encodes CDR1 SQVTM and CDR2 ANQGSEA. This CDR3 contains 14 residues. The J segment lost 4 bases and the V segment lost 8 bases, leaving 8 bases of the junction unmatched. Here the CDR3 reads CSTLLAGGGETQYF. As DNA, the CDR3 is TGCAGCACCCTACTAGCGGGAGGTGGAGAGACCCAGTACTTC. The complete variable domain, with remaining parts taken from reference TRBV29-1 and TRBJ2-5, reads SAVISQKPSRDICQRGTSLTIQCQVDSQVTMMFWYRQQPGQSLTLIATANQGSEATYESGFVIDKFPISRPNLTFSTLTVSNMSPEDSSIYLCSTLLAGGGETQYFGPGTRLLVL.

The rearrangement uses TRBV10-3 and TRBJ2-1, with 11 positions matching TRBD2. Germline CDR1 and CDR2: ENHRY and SYGVKD. Trimming removed 7 bases from V and 2 bases from J; junction bases left unmatched: 7. This CDR3 comprises 16 residues. The CDR3 DNA reads TGTGCCATCAAGGACGGGACTAGCGGACCCTACAATGAGCAGTTCTTC. As protein: CAIKDGTSGPYNEQFF.

In regard to this clonotype: Since a much larger clone is just one base distant, this may be a read error. In this CDR3 the conserved last residue, phenylalanine or tryptophan, is missing, so a read error is likely. The chain is built from TRBV27 and TRBJ1-1, with a possible D match to TRBD1 (6 bases). Germline CDR1 and CDR2: MNHEY and SMNVEV (reference sequence). This CDR3 has 13 amino acids. With 7 bases removed from V and 4 bases from J, the gap between germline ends came to 13 bases. CDR3 nucleotide sequence: TGTGCCAGCATTCCAGGAGGGGGCACTGAAGCTTTCTCT. Its translation: CASIPGGGTEAFS.

This clonotype was recorded many times. The chain is built from TRBV27 and TRBJ1-5, with a tentative D call TRBD1 (6 bases). This CDR3 comprises 14 residues. Germline V CDR1 and CDR2: MNHEY, SMNVEV (reference sequence). The V end lost 6 bases, the J end lost 6 bases, and 15 bases lay between the germline ends. This CDR3 is CASSQRGGTQPQHF. CDR3 sequence (DNA): TGTGCCAGCAGCCAGAGGGGGGGCACTCAGCCCCAGCATTTT.

Only a few counts were recorded for this clonotype. The chain links TRBV4-2 to TRBJ2-7; 8 bases are a match to TRBD2. The length of the CDR3 is 17 residues. V dropped 2 bases and J dropped 2; count of bases not matched to a gene: 11. The germline gives CDR1 LGHNA, CDR2 YNFKEQ. As DNA, the CDR3 is TGTGCCAGCAGCCAATCGACCAGCGGGAGCCCCCCCTACGAGCAGTACTTC. Amino acid sequence: CASSQSTSGSPPYEQYF.

This clonotype was recorded many times. The rearrangement links TRBV20-1 to TRBJ2-7; 7 nucleotides match TRBD2. CDR1 is DFQATT, CDR2 SNEGSKA, per germline (reference sequence). The CDR3 covers 15 residues. J gave up 4 bases and V 6 bases, and 15 bases lay outside the gene matches. CDR3 protein: CSAPKIRREYYEQYF. In DNA, the CDR3 is TGCAGTGCCCCTAAAATAAGGCGGGAGTATTACGAGCAGTACTTC.

The table lists this clonotype with many counts. The chain combines TRBV4-2 with TRBJ2-7; 9 nucleotides match TRBD2. CDR1 and CDR2 (germline): LGHNA, YNFKEQ. V lost 4 bases to trimming and J lost 5 bases; unmatched junction nucleotides: 12. The CDR3 is made up of 16 amino acids. CDR3 nucleotide sequence: TGTGCCAGCAGCCCAGTAGGGGCGGGAGGGCCTCACGAGCAGTACTTC. Its translation is CASSPVGAGGPHEQYF.